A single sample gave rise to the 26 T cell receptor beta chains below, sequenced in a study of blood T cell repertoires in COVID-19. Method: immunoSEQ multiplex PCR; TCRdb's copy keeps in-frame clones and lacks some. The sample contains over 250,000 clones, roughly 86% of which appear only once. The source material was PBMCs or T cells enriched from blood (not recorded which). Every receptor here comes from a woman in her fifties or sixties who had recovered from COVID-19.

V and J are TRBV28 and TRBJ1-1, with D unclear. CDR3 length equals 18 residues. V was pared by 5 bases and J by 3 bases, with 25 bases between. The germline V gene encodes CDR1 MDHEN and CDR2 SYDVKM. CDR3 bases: TGTGCCAGCAGTCCTGATAAACGGGGTTTAATACGTGACACTGAAGCTTTCTTT. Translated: CASSPDKRGLIRDTEAFF.

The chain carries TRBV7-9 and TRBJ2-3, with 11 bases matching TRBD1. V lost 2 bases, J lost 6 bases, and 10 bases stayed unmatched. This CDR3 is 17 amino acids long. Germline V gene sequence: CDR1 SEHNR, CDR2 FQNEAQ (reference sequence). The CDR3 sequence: CASSLSVRTGGADTQYF. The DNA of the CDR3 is TGTGCCAGCAGCTTATCGGTACGGACAGGGGGCGCGGATACGCAGTATTTT.

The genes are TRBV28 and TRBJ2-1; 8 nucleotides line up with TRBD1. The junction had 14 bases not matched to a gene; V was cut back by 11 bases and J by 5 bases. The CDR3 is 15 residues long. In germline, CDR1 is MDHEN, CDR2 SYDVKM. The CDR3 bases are TGTGCCGTCAACGATAGGGGACAGGCCGACAATGAGCAGTTCTTC. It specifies CAVNDRGQADNEQFF. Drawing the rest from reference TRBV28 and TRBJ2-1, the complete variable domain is DVKVTQSSRYLVKRTGEKVFLECVQDMDHENMFWYRQDPGLGLRLIYFSYDVKMKEKGDIPEGYSVSREKKERFSLILESASTNQTSMYLCAVNDRGQADNEQFFGPGTRLTVL.

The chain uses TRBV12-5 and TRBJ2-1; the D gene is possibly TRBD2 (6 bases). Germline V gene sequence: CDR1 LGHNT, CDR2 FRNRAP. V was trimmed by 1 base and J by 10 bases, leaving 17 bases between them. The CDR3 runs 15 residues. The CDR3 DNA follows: TGTGCTAGTGGTTTGGGGCGGGACGGTAGGAGAGAGCAGTTCTTC. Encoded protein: CASGLGRDGRREQFF.

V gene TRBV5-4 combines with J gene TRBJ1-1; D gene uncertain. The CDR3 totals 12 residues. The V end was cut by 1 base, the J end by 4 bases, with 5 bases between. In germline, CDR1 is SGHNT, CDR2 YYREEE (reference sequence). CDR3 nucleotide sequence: TGTGCCAGCAGCTTGTTGGCCACTGAAGCTTTCTTT. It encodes CASSLLATEAFF. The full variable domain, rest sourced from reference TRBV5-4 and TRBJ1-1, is ETGVTQSPTHLIKTRGQQVTLRCSSQSGHNTVSWYQQALGQGPQFIFQYYREEENGRGNFPPRFSGLQFPNYSSELNVNALELDDSALYLCASSLLATEAFFGQGTRLTVV.

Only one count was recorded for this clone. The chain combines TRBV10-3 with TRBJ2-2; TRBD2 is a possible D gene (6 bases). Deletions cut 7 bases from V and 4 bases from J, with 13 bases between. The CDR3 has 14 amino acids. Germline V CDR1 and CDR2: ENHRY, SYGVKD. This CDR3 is CAITERVGTGELFF. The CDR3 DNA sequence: TGTGCCATCACAGAGCGGGTAGGCACCGGGGAGCTGTTTTTT.

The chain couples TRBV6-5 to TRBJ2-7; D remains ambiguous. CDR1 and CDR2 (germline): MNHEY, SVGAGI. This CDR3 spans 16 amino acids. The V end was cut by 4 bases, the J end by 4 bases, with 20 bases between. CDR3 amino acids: CASSWLSVTAPYEQYF. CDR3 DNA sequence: TGTGCCAGCAGTTGGCTAAGTGTCACAGCCCCTTACGAGCAGTACTTC.

Written as DNA, the CDR3 is TGCGCCAGCAGCTTGGAGGGACTAGCGGCGGATGAGCAGTTCTTC. Translation gives CASSLEGLAADEQFF. The chain links TRBV5-1 to TRBJ2-1; 11 nucleotides agree with TRBD2. The CDR3 contains 15 residues. CDR1 is SGHRS, CDR2 YFSETQ, per germline. Trimming cost V 0 bases and J 8 bases; bases outside gene matches: 4.

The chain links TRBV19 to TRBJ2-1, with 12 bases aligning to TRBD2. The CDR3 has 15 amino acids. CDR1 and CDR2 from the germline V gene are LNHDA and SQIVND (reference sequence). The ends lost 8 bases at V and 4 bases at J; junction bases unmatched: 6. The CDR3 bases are TGTGCCAGTCGACCGGGACTAGCGGGTTACAATGAGCAGTTCTTC. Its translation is CASRPGLAGYNEQFF.

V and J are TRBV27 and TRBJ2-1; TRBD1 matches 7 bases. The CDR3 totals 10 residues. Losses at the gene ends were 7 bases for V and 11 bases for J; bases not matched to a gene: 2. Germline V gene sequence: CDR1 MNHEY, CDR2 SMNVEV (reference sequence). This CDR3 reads CASKGGKQFF. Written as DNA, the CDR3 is TGTGCCAGCAAAGGGGGCAAGCAGTTCTTC.

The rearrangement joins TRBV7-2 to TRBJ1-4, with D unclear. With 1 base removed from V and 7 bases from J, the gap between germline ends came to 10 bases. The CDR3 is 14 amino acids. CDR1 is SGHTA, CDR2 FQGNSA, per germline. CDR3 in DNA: TGTGCCAGCAGCTTAGACTTCACTCGTGAAAAACTGTTTTTT. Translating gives CASSLDFTREKLFF.

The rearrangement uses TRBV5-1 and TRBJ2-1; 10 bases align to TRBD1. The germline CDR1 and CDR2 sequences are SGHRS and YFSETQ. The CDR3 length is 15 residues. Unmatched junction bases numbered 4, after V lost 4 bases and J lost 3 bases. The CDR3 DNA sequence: TGCGCCAGCAGCCGGACAGGGGGGAACTACAATGAGCAGTTCTTC. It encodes CASSRTGGNYNEQFF.

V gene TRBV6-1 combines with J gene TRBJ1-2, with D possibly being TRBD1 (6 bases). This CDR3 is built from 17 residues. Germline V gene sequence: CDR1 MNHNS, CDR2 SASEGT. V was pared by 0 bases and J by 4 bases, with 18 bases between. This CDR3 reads CASSEAYPTWTAYGYTF. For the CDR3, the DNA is TGTGCCAGCAGTGAAGCTTATCCAACCTGGACAGCCTATGGCTACACCTTC.

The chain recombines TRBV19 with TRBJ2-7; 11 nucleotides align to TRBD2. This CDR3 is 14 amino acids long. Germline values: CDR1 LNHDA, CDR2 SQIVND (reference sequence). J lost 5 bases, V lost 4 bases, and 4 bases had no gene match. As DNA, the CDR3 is TGTGCCAGTAGTACGGGACTAGCGGAAAACGAGCAGTACTTC. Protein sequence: CASSTGLAENEQYF.

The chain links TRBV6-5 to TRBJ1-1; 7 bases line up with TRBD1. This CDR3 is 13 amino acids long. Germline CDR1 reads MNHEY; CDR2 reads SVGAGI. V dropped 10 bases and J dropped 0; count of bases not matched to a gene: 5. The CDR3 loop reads CATRDSLNTEAFF. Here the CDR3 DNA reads TGTGCCACCCGGGACAGTCTGAACACTGAAGCTTTCTTT.

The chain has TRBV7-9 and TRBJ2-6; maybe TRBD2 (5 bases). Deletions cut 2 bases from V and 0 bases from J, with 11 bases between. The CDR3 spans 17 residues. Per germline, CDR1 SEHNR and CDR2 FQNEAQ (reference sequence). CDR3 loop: CASSLRRQSSGANVLTF. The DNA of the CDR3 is TGTGCCAGCAGCTTAAGGAGGCAGAGCTCTGGGGCCAACGTCCTGACTTTC.

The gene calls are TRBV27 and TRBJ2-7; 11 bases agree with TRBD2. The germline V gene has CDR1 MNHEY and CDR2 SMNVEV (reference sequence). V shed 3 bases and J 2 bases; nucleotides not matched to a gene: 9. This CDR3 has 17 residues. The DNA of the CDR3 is TGTGCCAGCAGTTTTCTAGCGGGAGGCTTCAATACCTACGAGCAGTACTTC. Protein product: CASSFLAGGFNTYEQYF.

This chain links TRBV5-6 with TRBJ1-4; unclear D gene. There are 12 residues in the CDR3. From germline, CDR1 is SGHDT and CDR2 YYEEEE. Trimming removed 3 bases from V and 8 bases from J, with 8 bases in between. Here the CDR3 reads CASSSNSEKLFF. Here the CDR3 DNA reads TGTGCCAGCAGCTCAAACAGCGAAAAACTGTTTTTT.

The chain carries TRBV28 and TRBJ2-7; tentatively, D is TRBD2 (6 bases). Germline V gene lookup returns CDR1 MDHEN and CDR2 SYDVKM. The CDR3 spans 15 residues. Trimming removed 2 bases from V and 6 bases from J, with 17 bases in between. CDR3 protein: CASSLIGAGFGEQYF. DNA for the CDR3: TGTGCCAGCAGTTTAATCGGGGCGGGATTCGGCGAGCAGTACTTC.

The CDR3 coding sequence is TGTGCCAGCAGTACGACAGGGGGCGGAGAGACCCAGTACTTC. Amino acids: CASSTTGGGETQYF. This sequence joins TRBV6-6 and TRBJ2-5; 10 positions match TRBD1. Germline V gene data show CDR1 as MNHNY and CDR2 as SVGAGI (reference sequence). V dropped 5 bases and J dropped 4; count of bases not matched to a gene: 4. The CDR3 totals 14 residues.

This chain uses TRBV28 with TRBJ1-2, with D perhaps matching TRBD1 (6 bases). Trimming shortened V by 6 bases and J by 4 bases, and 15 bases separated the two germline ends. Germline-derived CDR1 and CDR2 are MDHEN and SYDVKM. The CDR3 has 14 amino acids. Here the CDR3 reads CASSSSTGIYGYTF. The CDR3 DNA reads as TGTGCCAGCAGCTCCTCAACAGGGATCTATGGCTACACCTTC.

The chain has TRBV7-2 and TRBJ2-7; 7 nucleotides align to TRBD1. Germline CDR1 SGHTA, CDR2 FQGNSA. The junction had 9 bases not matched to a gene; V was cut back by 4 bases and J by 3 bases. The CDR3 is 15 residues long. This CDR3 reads CASSSDRVRVYEQYF. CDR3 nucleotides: TGTGCCAGCAGCTCTGACAGGGTTAGGGTCTACGAGCAGTACTTC.

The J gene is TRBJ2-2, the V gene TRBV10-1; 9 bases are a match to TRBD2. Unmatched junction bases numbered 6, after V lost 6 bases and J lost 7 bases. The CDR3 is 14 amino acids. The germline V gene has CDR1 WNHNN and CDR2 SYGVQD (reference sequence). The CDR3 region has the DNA TGCGCCAGCAGCCCCGGGACTAGCTTCGGGGAGCTGTTTTTT. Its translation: CASSPGTSFGELFF.

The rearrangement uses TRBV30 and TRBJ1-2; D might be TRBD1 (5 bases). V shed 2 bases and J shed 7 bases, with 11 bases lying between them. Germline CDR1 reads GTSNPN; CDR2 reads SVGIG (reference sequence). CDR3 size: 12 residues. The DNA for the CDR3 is TGTGCCTGGAGTAGCCTGACAGTTGGCTACACCTTC. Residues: CAWSSLTVGYTF.

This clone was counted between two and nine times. CDR3: CASSYSDYQSETQYF. CDR3 nucleotide sequence: TGTGCCAGCAGTTACTCTGACTATCAGTCAGAGACCCAGTACTTC. V and J are TRBV6-5 and TRBJ2-5; tentatively, D is TRBD2 (5 bases). CDR3 length: 15 residues. The V and J ends lost 0 bases and 4 bases respectively, with 12 bases between them. Per the germline V gene, CDR1 is MNHEY and CDR2 is SVGAGI.

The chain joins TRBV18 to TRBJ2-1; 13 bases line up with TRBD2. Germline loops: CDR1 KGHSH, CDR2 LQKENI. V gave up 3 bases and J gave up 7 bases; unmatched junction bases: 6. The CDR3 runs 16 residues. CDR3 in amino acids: CASSPTSGGAGNEQFF. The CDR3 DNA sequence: TGTGCCAGCTCACCCACTAGCGGGGGGGCCGGGAATGAGCAGTTCTTC.